The 18 T cell receptor beta chains below all came from one sample that was sequenced in a study of cytomegalovirus exposure and HLA in healthy donors. This PCR relied on a set of 60 Vbeta primers and 13 Jbeta primers. Assay: immunoSEQ multiplex PCR; the TCRdb copy retains only in-frame clones and omits some. Of around 63,000 clones listed, approximately 75% were seen once; the top ten hold approximately 7.6%. Sample: PBMCs. The receptors here all came from a man aged 60-69 years in good health and CMV-seropositive.

V usage is TRBV10-3 and J usage is TRBJ1-5, with D possibly matching TRBD1 (6 bases). CDR1 and CDR2 (germline): ENHRY, SYGVKD. CDR3 length: 15 residues. V lost 4 bases, J lost 2 bases, and 12 bases lay in between. CDR3 region: CAISVTGSGNQPQHF. The CDR3 DNA is TGTGCCATCAGTGTTACAGGGAGCGGCAATCAGCCCCAGCATTTT.

A few counts support this clone. The chain recombines TRBV2 with TRBJ2-1; 10 nucleotides match TRBD2. There are 17 residues in the CDR3. Germline-derived CDR1 and CDR2 are SNHLY and FYNNEI. The junction had 10 bases not matched to a gene; V was cut back by 5 bases and J by 3 bases. The CDR3 coding sequence is TGTGCCAGCAGTCCCTTAGCGGGACTAGCGCTCTACAATGAGCAGTTCTTC. Translated: CASSPLAGLALYNEQFF.

The V gene is TRBV5-1, the J gene TRBJ1-1; tentatively, D is TRBD1 (6 bases). This CDR3 is built from 12 residues. Germline V gene lookup returns CDR1 SGHRS and CDR2 YFSETQ. Trimming took 3 bases from V and 8 from J, leaving 11 bases between them. CDR3 coding DNA: TGCGCCAGCAGCTGGGGCGGACAGGAAGCTTTCTTT. Residues: CASSWGGQEAFF.

The V and J genes are TRBV19 and TRBJ2-1; D may be TRBD2 (6 bases). Germline-derived CDR1 and CDR2 are LNHDA and SQIVND (reference sequence). The CDR3 runs to 13 residues. V was cut by 3 bases and J by 3 bases, with 6 bases left in between. In DNA, the CDR3 is TGTGCCAGTAGTATGACTAGCTACAATGAGCAGTTCTTC. It yields the protein CASSMTSYNEQFF.

The rearrangement links TRBV4-1 to TRBJ2-5, with a possible D match to TRBD2 (6 bases). The end of the DNA fits TRBJ2-7 better, so the J call may be wrong. This CDR3 comprises 15 residues. Germline V gene lookup returns CDR1 MGHRA and CDR2 YSYEKL. CDR3: CASSQDPGSSYEQYF. The DNA of the CDR3 is TGCGCCAGCAGCCAAGACCCCGGGAGCTCCTACGAGCAGTACTTC.

CDR3 loop: CASTPGTGPYEQYF. CDR3 DNA: TGTGCCAGCACCCCCGGAACAGGACCCTACGAGCAGTACTTC. The rearrangement joins TRBV27 to TRBJ2-7; TRBD1 might be the D (5 bases). V was trimmed by 7 bases and J by 2 bases, leaving 15 bases between them. CDR1 and CDR2 from the germline V gene are MNHEY and SMNVEV (reference sequence). The length of the CDR3 is 14 residues.

The V and J genes are TRBV28 and TRBJ2-7; tentative D call: TRBD2 (6 bases). Germline CDR1 MDHEN, CDR2 SYDVKM. The CDR3 runs 15 residues. The germline V and J ends were trimmed by 5 bases and 0 bases, with 14 bases remaining between them. The CDR3 DNA sequence: TGTGCCAGCAGTGTGACGGGACTTACCTCCTACGAGCAGTACTTC. It specifies CASSVTGLTSYEQYF.

V usage is TRBV7-9 and J usage is TRBJ1-1; 9 bases agree with TRBD1. The CDR3 loop spans 16 amino acids. Germline V CDR1 and CDR2: SEHNR, FQNEAQ (reference sequence). J gave up 1 base and V 3 bases, and 6 bases lay outside the gene matches. The CDR3 nucleotides read TGTGCCAGCAGCTTCGGACAGGGGAAGCGGAACACTGAAGCTTTCTTT. Translation gives CASSFGQGKRNTEAFF.

The rearrangement links TRBV7-8 to TRBJ2-7; 11 bases line up with TRBD1. This CDR3 is 14 amino acids long. Trimming took 4 bases from V and 6 from J; bases not matched to a gene: 5. Germline CDR1 and CDR2: SGHVS and FQNEAQ. Written as DNA, the CDR3 is TGTGCCAGCAGCTCCGGGACAGGGGGGGCCGAGCAGTACTTC. Amino acids: CASSSGTGGAEQYF.

J is TRBJ1-1 and V is TRBV7-9, with 10 bases identical to TRBD1. V lost 5 bases to trimming and J lost 5 bases; unmatched junction nucleotides: 11. The CDR3 loop spans 16 amino acids. Germline V lookup: CDR1 SEHNR, CDR2 FQNEAQ (reference sequence). In nucleotides, the CDR3 is TGTGCCAGCAGCAACGAGGCCCGGACAGGGGGAACTGAAGCTTTCTTT. This sequence encodes CASSNEARTGGTEAFF.

The chain carries TRBV5-6 and TRBJ2-5; 14 nucleotides agree with TRBD2. The CDR3 consists of 15 residues. With 5 bases clipped from V and 4 bases from J, the junction kept 4 bases outside the gene matches. Germline values: CDR1 SGHDT, CDR2 YYEEEE. In nucleotides, the CDR3 is TGTGCCAGCAGTGCCGGGACTAGCGGGGGAGAGACCCAGTACTTC. Amino acid sequence: CASSAGTSGGETQYF.

This sequence joins TRBV6-4 and TRBJ2-2; 9 nucleotides line up with TRBD1. This CDR3 spans 15 amino acids. V lost 3 bases and J lost 6; bases outside the gene matches: 5. The germline V gene has CDR1 MRHNA and CDR2 SNTAGT. CDR3 residues: CASSDTGQGSGELFF. For the CDR3, the DNA is TGTGCCAGCAGTGATACGGGACAGGGATCCGGGGAGCTGTTTTTT.

The rearrangement links TRBV5-1 to TRBJ2-7, with 12 positions matching TRBD2. This CDR3 is 15 amino acids long. In germline, CDR1 is SGHRS, CDR2 YFSETQ. V lost 2 bases, J lost 3 bases, and 3 bases stayed unmatched. CDR3 protein: CASSFLAGGLYEQYF. The CDR3 region has the DNA TGCGCCAGCAGCTTTCTAGCGGGGGGGCTCTACGAGCAGTACTTC.

In nucleotides, the CDR3 is TGTGCCAGCAGTGGGACTAGCGGGAGGTTAGAGACCCAGTACTTC. Amino acid sequence: CASSGTSGRLETQYF. The chain joins TRBV2 to TRBJ2-5, with TRBD2 identical over 14 bases. CDR3 length equals 15 residues. Germline V CDR1 and CDR2: SNHLY, FYNNEI. V dropped 4 bases and J dropped 4; count of bases not matched to a gene: 2.

The chain joins TRBV28 to TRBJ2-2; no clear D. The CDR3 totals 14 residues. V was cut by 3 bases and J by 3 bases, with 8 bases left in between. Germline values: CDR1 MDHEN, CDR2 SYDVKM. The CDR3 spells CASSFIRYTGELFF. The CDR3 DNA sequence: TGTGCCAGCAGTTTTATACGGTACACCGGGGAGCTGTTTTTT.

The J gene is TRBJ1-1, the V gene TRBV29-1, with a weak D call TRBD1 (6 bases). The CDR3 totals 13 residues. Trimming stripped 7 bases from V and 8 bases from J, with 20 bases between. From germline, CDR1 is SQVTM and CDR2 ANQGSEA. For the CDR3, the DNA is TGCAGCGCGGTTCAAGGGACACGAGGAGAAGCTTTCTTT. It is translated as CSAVQGTRGEAFF.

In regard to this clone: Other nucleotide sequences in the sample specify the same CDR3. The genes are TRBV6-5 and TRBJ1-1; D is undetermined. V was cut by 0 bases and J by 1 base, with 6 bases left in between. The CDR3 runs 14 residues. From germline, CDR1 is MNHEY and CDR2 SVGAGI. CDR3 protein: CASSYSRSNTEAFF. DNA of the CDR3: TGTGCCAGCAGTTACTCGAGGTCGAACACTGAAGCTTTCTTT.

V and J are TRBV5-6 and TRBJ2-1; TRBD2 aligns across 8 bases. V lost 1 base, J lost 6 bases, and 3 bases stayed unmatched. Per germline, CDR1 SGHDT and CDR2 YYEEEE. There are 14 residues in the CDR3. The CDR3 region has the DNA TGTGCCAGCAGCTTGATCGCGGGGGGCAATGAGCAGTTCTTC. Residues: CASSLIAGGNEQFF.